These 17 T cell receptor beta chains originate from one sample sequenced in a study of beta chain features in type 1 diabetes. The investigators reverse transcribed all of the isolated RNA, so they sequenced expressed TCRB transcripts. The assay was immunoSEQ multiplex PCR, and TCRdb's table has in-frame clones only and misses some. Of some 250,000 clones listed, approximately 15% were seen once; the top ten hold 0.015% to 0.02%. Their antigens are not known. Overall study findings and caveats: There was a moderate but significant shortening of TCRB CDR3s in all four CD4+ subsets of Type 1 diabetes patients.

Sequenced material: naive CD4+ T cells from blood. Every receptor here comes from a man in his thirties or forties with type 1 diabetes.

This clone has a handful of counts. The chain links TRBV27 to TRBJ1-1, with D possibly matching TRBD1 (5 bases). Between the trimmed V and J ends, which lost 3 bases and 0 bases, there was a span of 11 bases. The CDR3 sequence is 15 residues long. Germline V gene sequence: CDR1 MNHEY, CDR2 SMNVEV (reference sequence). Here the CDR3 reads CASSFAGQMNTEAFF. The CDR3 DNA reads as TGTGCCAGCAGTTTTGCGGGGCAGATGAACACTGAAGCTTTCTTT.

This chain uses TRBV15 with TRBJ2-4, with 8 bases that match TRBD2. Germline trimming cut 6 bases from V and 8 bases from J; bases unmatched to any gene: 9. The germline CDR1 and CDR2 sequences are LNHNV and YYDKDF (reference sequence). The CDR3 has 14 amino acids. The CDR3 nucleotides are TGTGCCACCAGAGACCGGGGGGGCAGGGACATTCAGTACTTC. Its translation: CATRDRGGRDIQYF.

The chain recombines TRBV9 with TRBJ2-7, with D possibly matching TRBD1 (7 bases). The length of the CDR3 is 15 residues. Trimming took 0 bases from V and 1 from J, leaving 11 bases between them. Germline V lookup: CDR1 SGDLS, CDR2 YYNGEE. In DNA, the CDR3 is TGTGCCAGCAGCGTAGATCCAGGGGGGTCCTACGAGCAGTACTTC. It codes for CASSVDPGGSYEQYF.

This clone was detected a few times. CDR3 in DNA: TGTGCCAGCTCACCACCGTCGGGAGGGCGAGGAGAGACCCAGTACTTC. Protein: CASSPPSGGRGETQYF. The rearrangement links TRBV18 to TRBJ2-5; 8 bases map to TRBD2. The germline V gene encodes CDR1 KGHSH and CDR2 LQKENI. CDR3 length: 16 amino acids. Losses at the gene ends were 0 bases for V and 4 bases for J; bases not matched to a gene: 7.

This clone has just a few counts. The rearrangement uses TRBV7-2 and TRBJ2-1; TRBD2 agrees at 14 bases. V dropped 3 bases and J dropped 6; count of bases not matched to a gene: 1. Germline CDR1 is SGHTA and CDR2 is FQGNSA. The length of the CDR3 is 15 residues. Here the CDR3 reads CASSFGTSGSNEQFF. The CDR3 region has the DNA TGTGCCAGCAGCTTTGGGACTAGCGGGAGCAATGAGCAGTTCTTC.

This chain joins TRBV4-1 and TRBJ1-6; 9 nucleotides match TRBD1. This CDR3 region has 15 residues. Germline V gene data show CDR1 as MGHRA and CDR2 as YSYEKL. V dropped 6 bases and J dropped 9; count of bases not matched to a gene: 9. CDR3: CASRIAGTGTSPLHF. CDR3 nucleotides: TGCGCCAGCAGGATAGCGGGGACAGGGACTTCACCCCTCCACTTT.

This chain connects TRBV7-9 to TRBJ1-2; D might be TRBD1 (6 bases). Germline assignment: CDR1 SEHNR and CDR2 FQNEAQ (reference sequence). Trimming shortened V by 1 base and J by 11 bases, and 14 bases separated the two germline ends. There are 13 residues in the CDR3. CDR3 coding DNA: TGTGCCAGCAGCTTAGGTGGACAGCCATCGTACACCTTC. Its translation is CASSLGGQPSYTF. The whole variable domain, filled in from reference TRBV7-9 and TRBJ1-2, reads DTGVSQNPRHKITKRGQNVTFRCDPISEHNRLYWYRQTLGQGPEFLTYFQNEAQLEKSRLLSDRFSAERPKGSFSTLEIQRTEQGDSAMYLCASSLGGQPSYTFGSGTRLTVV.

The sample holds a few counts of this clone. The chain links TRBV7-2 to TRBJ1-4, with TRBD1 identical over 9 bases. Germline trimming cut 5 bases from V and 6 bases from J; bases unmatched to any gene: 4. Germline assignment: CDR1 SGHTA and CDR2 FQGNSA. This CDR3 region has 14 residues. The DNA of the CDR3 is TGTGCCAGCAGCCAAACAGGGGGCTATGAAAAACTGTTTTTT. Encoded protein: CASSQTGGYEKLFF.

The chain is built from TRBV29-1 and TRBJ1-5, with TRBD1 matching 9 bases. The CDR3 spans 14 residues. Germline V gene sequence: CDR1 SQVTM, CDR2 ANQGSEA. V shed 6 bases, J shed 5 bases, and the junction held 8 bases outside the gene matches. In DNA, the CDR3 is TGCAGCGTCACGACGACAGGGGGTCATCAGCCCCAGCATTTT. Residues: CSVTTTGGHQPQHF.

This clone has more than one count but fewer than ten. V is TRBV2 and J is TRBJ2-4; tentative D call: TRBD2 (6 bases). Trimming removed 2 bases at V and 8 bases at J, with 13 bases between. Germline CDR1 is SNHLY and CDR2 is FYNNEI. This CDR3 is built from 14 residues. The CDR3 loop reads CASSENRRGDIQYF. CDR3 sequence (DNA): TGTGCCAGCAGTGAAAACAGGCGCGGGGACATTCAGTACTTC.

This chain connects TRBV30 to TRBJ2-2; D not resolved. Germline lookup yields CDR1 GTSNPN and CDR2 SVGIG (reference sequence). Between the trimmed V and J ends, which lost 2 bases and 7 bases, there was a span of 11 bases. This CDR3 comprises 13 residues. CDR3 protein: CAWSSEADGELFF. As DNA, the CDR3 is TGTGCCTGGAGTTCTGAGGCTGACGGGGAGCTGTTTTTT. Complete variable domain (other parts from reference TRBV30 and TRBJ2-2): SQTIHQWPATLVQPVGSPLSLECTVEGTSNPNLYWYRQAAGRGLQLLFYSVGIGQISSEVPQNLSASRPQDRQFILSSKKLLLSDSGFYLCAWSSEADGELFFGEGSRLTVL.

The chain uses TRBV5-1 and TRBJ2-1; D may be TRBD1 (5 bases). V was cut by 0 bases and J by 9 bases, with 13 bases left in between. CDR3 length: 14 amino acids. Germline V gives CDR1 SGHRS, CDR2 YFSETQ. The CDR3 DNA follows: TGCGCCAGCAGCTTGGGGTTTAGGGGTAGTGAGCAGTTCTTC. It codes for CASSLGFRGSEQFF.

This clone was found a few times. The chain has TRBV4-2 and TRBJ2-1, with a weak D call TRBD2 (6 bases). The germline gives CDR1 LGHNA, CDR2 YNFKEQ. This CDR3 is 16 amino acids long. Deletions cut 0 bases from V and 2 bases from J, with 11 bases between. The CDR3 spells CASSQDGIAAYNEQFF. The CDR3 coding sequence is TGTGCCAGCAGCCAAGATGGGATAGCGGCCTACAATGAGCAGTTCTTC.

This clone was counted between two and nine times. CDR3 sequence (DNA): TGTGCCAGCAGTCCGCCTAGCAGTGAGCAGTTCTTC. Its translation is CASSPPSSEQFF. This sequence joins TRBV27 and TRBJ2-1, with D possibly being TRBD2 (5 bases). CDR3 size: 12 residues. Germline V CDR1 and CDR2: MNHEY, SMNVEV (reference sequence). Trimming pared 5 bases from V and 9 bases from J, leaving 11 bases between.

J is TRBJ1-1 and V is TRBV4-1; no clear D gene. CDR3 length: 14 amino acids. Germline CDR1 reads MGHRA; CDR2 reads YSYEKL. V was pared by 3 bases and J by 11 bases, with 19 bases between. CDR3 sequence: CASSQPEYEGLAFF. CDR3 DNA sequence: TGCGCCAGCAGCCAGCCAGAATATGAGGGCTTGGCTTTCTTT.

This clone occurred a few times. The chain employs TRBV10-3 and TRBJ2-4; TRBD1 matches 7 bases. The V gene end was trimmed by 4 bases and the J gene end by 1 base; junction bases not matched to a gene: 13. Germline V gives CDR1 ENHRY, CDR2 SYGVKD. CDR3 length equals 18 residues. CDR3 amino acids: CAISGTGTAPEAKNIQYF. As DNA, the CDR3 is TGTGCCATCAGTGGTACCGGGACAGCTCCGGAGGCCAAAAACATTCAGTACTTC.

The J gene is TRBJ2-7, the V gene TRBV30; TRBD2 agrees at 7 bases. V lost 3 bases and J lost 2; bases outside the gene matches: 4. The germline CDR1 and CDR2 sequences are GTSNPN and SVGIG (reference sequence). The CDR3 extends over 13 amino acids. CDR3 coding DNA: TGTGCCTGGAGCGGGGAGGGGACCTACGAGCAGTACTTC. Protein: CAWSGEGTYEQYF.